This T cell receptor (beta chain) was captured in a study of vaccination and CD4 T cells after COVID-19 (dated by TCRdb to the early 2020s). With regard to the full study: Convalescent patients had a positive SARS-CoV-2 result on nasal swab PCR, and of these patients, about ten had mild disease and one had severe disease. The convalescent cohort comprised six males and four females, including two Hispanic individuals, seven Caucasians, two Asians and one multiracial person. Two doses of either the Pfizer-BioNTech BNT162b2 vaccine (n=8) or the Moderna mRNA-1273 vaccine (n=2) were administered to participants. Post-COVID blood samples from convalescent patients were collected a median of roughly 100 days after diagnosis, with a range of 35 to 161 days. The time from the second vaccine dose to post-vaccine blood sampling had a median of roughly 72 days and ranged from roughly 13 to 241 days. The cultures were stimulated with overlapping spike peptide pools from SARS-CoV-2 and from the common cold coronaviruses HCoV-NL63, HCoV-OC43 and HCoV-229E. Control cultures received a CEFX viral epitope pool as the positive control, an HIV-1 Nef peptide pool as the negative control, or no peptide. The spike-specific CD4+ TCR repertoire was compared before and after mRNA vaccination in about nine COVID-19 convalescent patients and 4 infection-naive healthy vaccine recipients.

The library was prepared using PCR. DNA from cultured CD4+ T cells was subjected to TCR sequencing with the Oncomine TCR Beta short-read assay at the Johns Hopkins FTIC core. Genomic DNA was extracted from the cultured CD4+ T cells with the QIAamp micro DNA kit. The Oncomine TCR Beta libraries from cultured CD4+ T cells were pooled using unique dual indexes and then sequenced on an Illumina iSeq 100. The published analysis was carried out like this. Non-productive sequences were removed, and CDR3s not starting with C, not ending with F or W, or shorter than 7 amino acids were discarded. The MANAFEST web application was used to identify antigen-specific clonotypes by comparing peptide-stimulated wells against reference wells and other culture wells. An FDR below 0.05, an odds ratio above 5, and a productive frequency above 0.1% in at least two of three replicate wells were required for clones to be considered positive. A clonotype counted as cross-reactive if it showed significant expansion both in the SARS-CoV-2 spike wells and in at least one common cold coronavirus spike condition. Similarity between CDR3 sequences was evaluated in R version 3.6.1 using Levenshtein distances (stringdist) and unrooted phylogenetic trees (ape). TCRdb trimmed the raw reads at Q25, called clones with MiXCR and kept productive beta chains. Identical CDR3 protein sequences are pooled into one entry, listed with their most common genes and DNA. The V and J calls reflect TCRdb's pipeline rather than the authors' work. This sample is represented by about 15,000 distinct CDR3 sequences; approximately 58% of them were singletons. Over 9.5% of the sample rests with the top ten.

What the work shows at the level of the full study, not this receptor alone: Among the post-vaccine SARS-CoV-2-reactive clones in convalescent patients, a median about 89% showed up only after vaccination, which suggests vaccine-specific priming. Of the vaccine-specific clones in convalescent patients, 304 of 307, or nearly all, reacted only to SARS-CoV-2 spike and did not cross-react with common cold coronaviruses. Only a relatively small number of convalescent patients were included in the study, and early timepoints following natural infection were not analyzed. An increase in the median number of SARS-CoV-2-reactive clonotypes from around 20 after infection to a few dozen after vaccination was observed, but the change was not found to be significant.

Reading from cysteine to phenylalanine, the CDR3 counts 16 amino acids. The kept DNA is CDR3 alone, 48 bases in frame from the first base. V was cut back by 0 bases and J by 1 base, leaving a gap of 13 bases between them. The germline V gene sets CDR1 to SGDLS and CDR2 to YYNGEE. In the paper's terms, the treatment or condition label means: roughly 11-day PBMC culture with coronavirus spike peptide pools or control peptides (ViraFEST assay). To expand antigen-specific T cells with peptide pools and then pick out the expanded clonotypes through TCR sequencing, the study relied on the ViraFEST assay. The positive SARS-CoV-2 PCR tests of the convalescent patients were dated from March to December 2020, before the Alpha, Beta and Delta variants emerged in the United States. Each well held around 2 million PBMCs cultured in IMDM containing roughly 5% human AB serum and approximately 10 IU/ml IL-2, with 7.5 to 10 ug/ml peptide pools added. On days 3 and 7, half of the culture medium was replaced with fresh IL-2-containing medium. After approximately eleven days of culture, CD4+ T cells were isolated by negative selection using the EasySep CD4+ T cell isolation kit. PBMCs were separated from whole blood using Ficoll-Paque Plus gradient centrifugation and then either used fresh or cryopreserved at -140C. Culture conditions were generally each tested in triplicate wells.

To note about this clonotype: Its target antigen remains unknown. The sample holds no much larger clone one base away, and base qualities are not on file.

The sequence links TRBV9 to TRBJ2-5; matching of 5 bases hints at TRBD1 as the D gene. The TCR comes from a human donor who had recovered from COVID-19. Sample: CD4+ T cells from blood, cultured in vitro. The DNA reads as follows: TGTGCCAGCAGCGTAGCTCCAGGGTCGGGCCAAGAGACCCAGTACTTC. Its protein reads: CASSVAPGSGQETQYF.